This T cell receptor beta chain was captured by sequencing in a study of molecular identifiers for immune sequencing clone quantification. Study-level background: Replicate experiments divided RNA from 20,000 or 100,000 naive CD8 cells into five parts and sequenced four.

TCRdb ran MiXCR on the PCR reads and lists one entry per CDR3 protein. The data hold more than 550,000 distinct CDR3 sequences, with 25% observed a single time. Naive CD8 T cells underwent sorting with the CD8+CD4-CCR7+CD45RA+ definition. CDR3 size: 14 residues. V was clipped by 3 bases and J by 6 bases; unmatched bases: 2. The sequence derives from a human donor in good health. Some libraries in this study had Jurkat cell RNA spiked in. V and J are TRBV12-3 or TRBV12-4 and TRBJ2-1, with 10 bases lining up with TRBD2. The source material was naive CD8+ T cells from blood, with Jurkat cell RNA spiked in. Subset described: FACS-sorted CD8+CD4-CCR7+CD45RA+ naive T cells. DNA for the CDR3: TGTGCCAGCAGTTTCAGCGGGGGGGGCAATGAGCAGTTCTTC. Translated, it gives CASSFSGGGNEQFF.